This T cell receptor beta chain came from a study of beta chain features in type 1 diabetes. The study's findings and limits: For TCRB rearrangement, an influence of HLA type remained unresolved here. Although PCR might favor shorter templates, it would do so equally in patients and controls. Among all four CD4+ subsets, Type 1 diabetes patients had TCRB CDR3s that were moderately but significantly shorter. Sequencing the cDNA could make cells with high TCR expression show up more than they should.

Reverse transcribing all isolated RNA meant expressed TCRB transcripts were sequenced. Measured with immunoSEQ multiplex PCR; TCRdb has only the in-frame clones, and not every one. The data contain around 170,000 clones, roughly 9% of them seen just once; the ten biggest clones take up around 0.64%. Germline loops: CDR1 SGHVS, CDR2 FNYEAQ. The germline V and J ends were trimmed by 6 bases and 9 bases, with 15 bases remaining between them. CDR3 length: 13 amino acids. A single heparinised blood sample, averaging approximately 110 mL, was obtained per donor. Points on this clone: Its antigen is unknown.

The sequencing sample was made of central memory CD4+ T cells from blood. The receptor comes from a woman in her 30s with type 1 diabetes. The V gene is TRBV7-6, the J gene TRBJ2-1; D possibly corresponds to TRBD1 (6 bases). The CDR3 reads CASRSTGSTEQFF. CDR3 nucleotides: TGTGCCAGCAGAAGTACAGGGTCTACTGAGCAGTTCTTC. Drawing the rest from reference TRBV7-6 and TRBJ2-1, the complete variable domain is GAGVSQSPRYKVTKRGQDVALRCDPISGHVSLYWYRQALGQGPEFLTYFNYEAQQDKSGLPNDRFSAERPEGSISTLTIQRTEQRDSAMYRCASRSTGSTEQFFGPGTRLTVL.